The clone carrying this T cell receptor beta chain was counted once. Antigen: not known. The PCR was carried out with 60 Vbeta primers and 13 Jbeta primers. Profiling relied on immunoSEQ multiplex PCR, and the TCRdb table lists in-frame clones only, not all of them. The table has roughly 110,000 clones, around 76% seen once. The entry originates in a study of cytomegalovirus exposure and HLA in healthy donors. Study results and limitations: Based on reports, TCR beta sequences accurately predicted HLA-A and HLA-B alleles for most subjects. It was only CMV serostatus that was available as immune exposure information.

This CDR3 is built from 13 residues. Germline V gene data show CDR1 as MNHNY and CDR2 as SVGAGI (reference sequence). The V end lost 5 bases, the J end lost 3 bases, and 11 bases lay between the germline ends. This rearrangement joins TRBV6-6 to TRBJ2-7, with a tentative D call TRBD1 (6 bases). Source material: PBMCs. This sequence originates from a woman in her thirties or forties in good health and CMV-seropositive. CDR3 nucleotides: TGTGCCAGCAGTCCCGACAGGCGCTACGAGCAGTACTTC. As protein: CASSPDRRYEQYF.